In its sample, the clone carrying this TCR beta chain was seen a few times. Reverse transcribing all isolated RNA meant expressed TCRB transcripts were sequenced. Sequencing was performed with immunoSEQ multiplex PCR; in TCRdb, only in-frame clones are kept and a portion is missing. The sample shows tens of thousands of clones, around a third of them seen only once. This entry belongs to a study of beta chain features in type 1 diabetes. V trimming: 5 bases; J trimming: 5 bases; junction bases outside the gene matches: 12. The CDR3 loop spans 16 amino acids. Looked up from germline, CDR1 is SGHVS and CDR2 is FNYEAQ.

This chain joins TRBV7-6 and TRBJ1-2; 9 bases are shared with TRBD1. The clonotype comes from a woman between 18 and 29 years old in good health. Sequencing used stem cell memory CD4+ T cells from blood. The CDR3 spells CASSAYQAGTGYGYTF. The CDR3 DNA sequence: TGTGCCAGCAGCGCCTACCAAGCCGGGACAGGGTATGGCTACACCTTC.